The subject of this entry is one T cell receptor (beta chain). Its antigen is currently unknown. The CDR3 covers 19 residues. J was trimmed by 1 base and V by 5 bases; bases with no gene match: 12. CDR1 SGHNT and CDR2 YYREEE come from the germline V gene (reference sequence). The data were taken from a study of cytomegalovirus exposure and HLA in healthy donors. Findings of the study overall: Despite most TCR sequences being rare, some public TCRs occurred in many donors. In a later analysis, productive TCRs from donors in an Asian-associated ancestry cluster reportedly carried fewer N-insertions than the cohort mean. Productive status was seen about 87% or about 30% of the time for most TCR beta V segments in an earlier analysis. A link between a missense DCLRE1C variant and TCR beta V- and J-gene trimming emerged from a later analysis.

PCR used 60 Vbeta primers and 13 Jbeta primers. Libraries were prepared by immunoSEQ multiplex PCR; TCRdb keeps only in-frame clonotypes and omits some of them. The table includes some 110,000 clones, roughly 76% detected once. V gene TRBV5-4 combines with J gene TRBJ2-1; TRBD2 matches at 13 bases. Material for sequencing was PBMCs. This TCR came from a man aged 30 to 45 in good health and CMV-seronegative. The CDR3 is CASSFRTSGGYTSYNEQFF. The CDR3 nucleotides read TGTGCCAGCAGTTTTCGGACTAGCGGGGGCTATACTTCCTACAATGAGCAGTTCTTC.